These 17 T cell receptor beta chains came from one sample sequenced in a study of lymphopenia after photon versus proton radiotherapy. Produced via immunoSEQ multiplex PCR; TCRdb's table is partial and in-frame only. The table shows 60,000 to 75,000 clones, with around 88% occurring only once. Sequenced here: peripheral blood, sampled from a patient treated with photon-based radiotherapy. These receptors all stem from a man aged 40-55 years with gastric cancer.

The rearrangement links TRBV28 to TRBJ2-2; 8 nucleotides agree with TRBD1. Germline V gene sequence: CDR1 MDHEN, CDR2 SYDVKM. Losses at the gene ends were 7 bases for V and 2 bases for J; bases not matched to a gene: 9. CDR3 size: 16 residues. In DNA form, the CDR3 reads TGTGCCAGCACCATAGGACAGGGAGTCAACACCGGGGAGCTGTTTTTT. It encodes CASTIGQGVNTGELFF.

CDR3 DNA: TGTGCCATCAGTGATCCCGCAGGGTGGTTGGTGGATCAGCCCCAGCATTTT. This codes for CAISDPAGWLVDQPQHF. This chain connects TRBV10-3 to TRBJ1-5, with a tentative D call TRBD1 (5 bases). The V and J ends lost 3 bases and 5 bases respectively, with 20 bases between them. The CDR3 is 17 residues long. Germline values: CDR1 ENHRY, CDR2 SYGVKD.

There are a few counts of this clone. The genes are TRBV30 and TRBJ1-1; D unresolved. CDR1 GTSNPN and CDR2 SVGIG come from the germline V gene (reference sequence). This CDR3 spans 12 amino acids. Between the trimmed V and J ends, which lost 3 bases and 5 bases, there was a span of 10 bases. The CDR3 loop is CAWRSRQTEAFF. The CDR3 coding sequence is TGTGCCTGGAGGTCCCGGCAGACTGAAGCTTTCTTT.

The gene calls are TRBV5-1 and TRBJ2-5; no reliable D call. The germline V gene has CDR1 SGHRS and CDR2 YFSETQ. CDR3 length equals 10 residues. V was shortened by 7 bases and J by 5 bases, with 6 bases between the two germline ends. The CDR3 region has the DNA TGCGCCAGCGGCGAGGAGACCCAGTACTTC. Its translation: CASGEETQYF. The full variable domain, rest sourced from reference TRBV5-1 and TRBJ2-5, is KAGVTQTPRYLIKTRGQQVTLSCSPISGHRSVSWYQQTPGQGLQFLFEYFSETQRNKGNFPGRFSGRQFSNSRSEMNVSTLELGDSALYLCASGEETQYFGPGTRLLVL.

This rearrangement joins TRBV30 to TRBJ2-5; D is uncertain. Between the trimmed V and J ends, which lost 3 bases and 3 bases, there was a span of 5 bases. Germline V lookup: CDR1 GTSNPN, CDR2 SVGIG (reference sequence). The CDR3 contains 11 residues. CDR3 sequence: CAWRDEETQYF. CDR3 sequence (DNA): TGTGCCTGGAGGGACGAAGAGACCCAGTACTTC. Together with reference TRBV30 and TRBJ2-5, the CDR3 gives the full variable domain: SQTIHQWPATLVQPVGSPLSLECTVEGTSNPNLYWYRQAAGRGLQLLFYSVGIGQISSEVPQNLSASRPQDRQFILSSKKLLLSDSGFYLCAWRDEETQYFGPGTRLLVL.

This clone was recorded a few times. The CDR3 sequence: CASSIPTVSEQYF. The CDR3 nucleotides are TGTGCCAGTAGTATCCCGACAGTTTCCGAGCAGTACTTC. This chain connects TRBV19 to TRBJ2-7; tentatively, D is TRBD1 (5 bases). CDR3 length equals 13 residues. Germline CDR1 and CDR2: LNHDA and SQIVND (reference sequence). V shed 3 bases and J shed 6 bases, with 12 bases lying between them.

V and J are TRBV2 and TRBJ2-5, with 7 bases matching TRBD2. V shed 6 bases and J 3 bases; nucleotides not matched to a gene: 7. The CDR3 is 14 residues long. From germline, CDR1 is SNHLY and CDR2 FYNNEI. The CDR3 spells CASSDLAVEETQYF. The CDR3 DNA sequence: TGTGCCAGCAGCGATCTAGCGGTCGAAGAGACCCAGTACTTC. Based on the CDR3 plus reference TRBV2 and TRBJ2-5, the full variable domain is EPEVTQTPSHQVTQMGQEVILRCVPISNHLYFYWYRQILGQKVEFLVSFYNNEISEKSEIFDDQFSVERPDGSNFTLKIRSTKLEDSAMYFCASSDLAVEETQYFGPGTRLLVL.

V usage is TRBV2 and J usage is TRBJ1-4; D not resolved. V was shortened by 5 bases and J by 0 bases, with 13 bases between the two germline ends. CDR1 and CDR2 (germline): SNHLY, FYNNEI. This CDR3 spans 16 amino acids. The CDR3 here is CASSFMWRPTNEKLFF. CDR3 DNA: TGTGCCAGCAGTTTTATGTGGCGACCAACTAATGAAAAACTGTTTTTT. Supplemented by reference TRBV2 and TRBJ1-4, the full variable domain reads EPEVTQTPSHQVTQMGQEVILRCVPISNHLYFYWYRQILGQKVEFLVSFYNNEISEKSEIFDDQFSVERPDGSNFTLKIRSTKLEDSAMYFCASSFMWRPTNEKLFFGSGTQLSVL.

The count of this clone is one. The V and J genes are TRBV30 and TRBJ2-1; TRBD1 or TRBD2 may be the D gene (5 bases each). In germline, CDR1 is GTSNPN, CDR2 SVGIG (reference sequence). This CDR3 spans 14 amino acids. V lost 0 bases to trimming and J lost 1 base, with 7 bases between them. In DNA form, the CDR3 reads TGTGCCTGGAGTGTCGGGGCATCCTACAATGAGCAGTTCTTC. Its translation is CAWSVGASYNEQFF.

The rearrangement uses TRBV11-2 and TRBJ1-1; D is undetermined. V gave up 5 bases and J gave up 0 bases, with 7 bases separating them. The CDR3 extends over 13 amino acids. Germline CDR1 and CDR2: SGHAT and FQNNGV. Here the CDR3 reads CASSLPMNTEAFF. Here the CDR3 DNA reads TGTGCCAGCAGCCTTCCGATGAACACTGAAGCTTTCTTT. Using reference TRBV11-2 and TRBJ1-1 for the parts outside the CDR3, the full variable domain is EAGVAQSPRYKIIEKRQSVAFWCNPISGHATLYWYQQILGQGPKLLIQFQNNGVVDDSQLPKDRFSAERLKGVDSTLKIQPAKLEDSAVYLCASSLPMNTEAFFGQGTRLTVV.

The gene calls are TRBV27 and TRBJ1-1, with D uncertain. Trimming took off 3 bases at V and 4 bases at J, with 12 bases between the two ends. The CDR3 has 14 residues. Germline V CDR1 and CDR2: MNHEY, SMNVEV (reference sequence). The CDR3 here is CASSFGSWGTEAFF. The CDR3, as DNA: TGTGCCAGCAGTTTCGGGTCTTGGGGCACTGAAGCTTTCTTT.

CDR3 residues: CASSQDSYGYTF. Written as DNA, the CDR3 is TGTGCCAGCAGCCAAGACAGCTATGGCTACACCTTC. The chain joins TRBV4-2 to TRBJ1-2, with D unclear. Trimming removed 0 bases from V and 4 bases from J, with 3 bases in between. The CDR3 is made up of 12 amino acids. In germline, CDR1 is LGHNA, CDR2 YNFKEQ.

CDR3 DNA: TGTGCCACCGGCGCCCTAACAGATGAAAAACTGTTTTTT. It yields the protein CATGALTDEKLFF. This chain uses TRBV6-1 with TRBJ1-4, with no clear D. The CDR3 has 13 residues. V lost 10 bases and J lost 6, with 15 bases in between. CDR1 is MNHNS, CDR2 SASEGT, per germline.

V usage is TRBV6-1 and J usage is TRBJ2-2, with D uncertain. The CDR3 extends over 15 amino acids. V lost 3 bases and J lost 0, with 8 bases in between. Per germline, CDR1 MNHNS and CDR2 SASEGT. The CDR3 region has the DNA TGTGCCAGCAGTGAGAGCCGGCCGAACACCGGGGAGCTGTTTTTT. Amino acid sequence: CASSESRPNTGELFF.

J is TRBJ2-5 and V is TRBV6-6, with D uncertain. This CDR3 has 12 amino acids. Germline V CDR1 and CDR2: MNHNY, SVGAGI (reference sequence). The ends were cut back, 5 bases at V and 4 bases at J, with 8 bases in the middle. The CDR3: CASSPGGETQYF. DNA of the CDR3: TGTGCCAGCAGTCCCGGCGGAGAGACCCAGTACTTC.

CDR3 nucleotides: TGTGCCAGCTCACTAGACGGGACAGTCCAAGAGACCCAGTACTTC. Encoded protein: CASSLDGTVQETQYF. The rearrangement links TRBV18 to TRBJ2-5, with TRBD1 matching 7 bases. V dropped 4 bases and J dropped 1; count of bases not matched to a gene: 6. The length of the CDR3 is 15 residues. The germline V gene has CDR1 KGHSH and CDR2 LQKENI.

The chain links TRBV6-4 to TRBJ2-4, with 9 nucleotides matching TRBD1. The V and J ends lost 3 bases and 0 bases, in that order; junction bases with no gene match: 6. Germline CDR1 is MRHNA and CDR2 is SNTAGT. The CDR3 loop spans 17 amino acids. The CDR3 reads CASSDQGQGLAKNIQYF. The CDR3 region has the DNA TGTGCCAGCAGTGATCAGGGACAGGGCTTAGCCAAAAACATTCAGTACTTC.